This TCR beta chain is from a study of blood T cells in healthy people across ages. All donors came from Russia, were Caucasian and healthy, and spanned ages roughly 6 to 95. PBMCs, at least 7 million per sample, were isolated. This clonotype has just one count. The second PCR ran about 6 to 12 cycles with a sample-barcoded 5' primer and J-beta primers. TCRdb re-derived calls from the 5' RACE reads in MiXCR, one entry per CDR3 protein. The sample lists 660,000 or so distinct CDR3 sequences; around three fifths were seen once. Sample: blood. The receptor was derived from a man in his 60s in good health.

CDR3 coding DNA: TGTGCCAGCAGCTTAGGCGGACGGGACAGGACTGAAGCTTTCTTT. Its protein is CASSLGGRDRTEAFF. V is TRBV7-9 and J is TRBJ1-1; 8 bases line up with TRBD1. The CDR3 is made up of 15 amino acids. Germline CDR1 SEHNR, CDR2 FQNEAQ (reference sequence). The ends lost 1 base at V and 5 bases at J; junction bases unmatched: 6. The full variable domain, rest sourced from reference TRBV7-9 and TRBJ1-1, is DTGVSQNPRHKITKRGQNVTFRCDPISEHNRLYWYRQTLGQGPEFLTYFQNEAQLEKSRLLSDRFSAERPKGSFSTLEIQRTEQGDSAMYLCASSLGGRDRTEAFFGQGTRLTVV.